These 14 T cell receptor beta chains share one sample of origin, sequenced in a study of somatic mutations in cytotoxic T cells in rheumatoid arthritis. Sequencing was performed with immunoSEQ multiplex PCR; in TCRdb, only in-frame clones are kept and a portion is missing. The sample carries 35,000 to 40,000 clones, under 90% recorded once. Sample: CD8+ T cells sorted from blood. The receptors stem from a man in his forties or fifties in good health.

This rearrangement joins TRBV4-3 to TRBJ2-7; D is unclear. V was pared by 4 bases and J by 7 bases, with 11 bases between. CDR3 length: 12 amino acids. CDR1 and CDR2 from the germline V gene are LGHNA and YSLEER. The CDR3 coding sequence is TGCGCCAGCAGCCTCCTTGTGGGGGAGCAGTACTTC. It translates to CASSLLVGEQYF.

This CDR3 is CASRETGGSYEQYF. Written as DNA, the CDR3 is TGTGCCAGTCGGGAGACCGGAGGGAGCTACGAGCAGTACTTC. V is TRBV19 and J is TRBJ2-7, with D tentatively TRBD2 (6 bases). The V and J ends lost 8 bases and 3 bases respectively, with 17 bases between them. CDR3 size: 14 residues. The germline gives CDR1 LNHDA, CDR2 SQIVND (reference sequence).

This rearrangement joins TRBV7-9 to TRBJ1-3; 10 positions match TRBD1. Germline CDR1 is SEHNR and CDR2 is FQNEAQ (reference sequence). CDR3 length equals 15 residues. Trimming cost V 5 bases and J 4 bases; bases outside gene matches: 5. The CDR3 is CASSRQGAEGNTIYF. DNA for the CDR3: TGTGCCAGCAGCCGACAGGGGGCAGAAGGAAACACCATATATTTT.

This chain joins TRBV25-1 and TRBJ1-1, with D possibly TRBD1 on 6 matching bases. The CDR3 contains 15 residues. V was pared by 4 bases and J by 3 bases, with 15 bases between. Germline V lookup: CDR1 MGHDK, CDR2 SYGVNS. The CDR3 bases are TGTGCCAGCAGTGTTAAAGGGGACAAGGACACTGAAGCTTTCTTT. It translates to CASSVKGDKDTEAFF.

This chain joins TRBV28 and TRBJ2-1; D assignment may be TRBD1 or TRBD2 (6 bases each). The CDR3 contains 16 residues. Trimming pared 6 bases from V and 7 bases from J, leaving 22 bases between. Germline V gene lookup returns CDR1 MDHEN and CDR2 SYDVKM. The CDR3 reads CASSPRRGERWNEQFF. The CDR3, as DNA: TGTGCCAGCAGCCCCAGAAGGGGGGAGCGGTGGAATGAGCAGTTCTTC.

The CDR3 loop reads CASTHRGGDTEAFF. Written as DNA, the CDR3 is TGCGCCAGCACGCACAGGGGAGGGGACACTGAAGCTTTCTTT. The chain employs TRBV4-3 and TRBJ1-1; 7 bases are a match to TRBD1. The length of the CDR3 is 14 residues. CDR1 is LGHNA, CDR2 YSLEER, per germline. Losses at the gene ends were 7 bases for V and 3 bases for J; bases not matched to a gene: 8.

The chain uses TRBV9 and TRBJ2-3; no clear D. Trimming pared 0 bases from V and 2 bases from J, leaving 7 bases between. Germline CDR1 reads SGDLS; CDR2 reads YYNGEE. CDR3 length: 14 residues. CDR3: CASSVEGSTDTQYF. CDR3 in DNA: TGTGCCAGCAGCGTAGAAGGTTCCACAGATACGCAGTATTTT.

The rearrangement links TRBV27 to TRBJ2-5; TRBD1 aligns across 8 bases. V dropped 5 bases and J dropped 5; count of bases not matched to a gene: 7. CDR1 and CDR2 (germline): MNHEY, SMNVEV (reference sequence). The CDR3 has 14 residues. For the CDR3, the DNA is TGTGCCAGCAGTGGACAGGGAATAGGGGAGACCCAGTACTTC. Protein sequence: CASSGQGIGETQYF.

The chain links TRBV27 to TRBJ2-1; 9 nucleotides align to TRBD2. The CDR3 is 16 residues long. The germline CDR1 and CDR2 sequences are MNHEY and SMNVEV (reference sequence). The trim removed 2 bases at V and 0 bases at J, leaving 2 bases unmatched. As DNA, the CDR3 is TGTGCCAGCAGTTTAACGCGGGAGGGCTCCTACAATGAGCAGTTCTTC. As protein: CASSLTREGSYNEQFF.

This chain uses TRBV27 with TRBJ2-2, with 9 bases that match TRBD1. CDR1 is MNHEY and CDR2 is SMNVEV in the germline V gene (reference sequence). The CDR3 has 14 amino acids. Unmatched junction bases numbered 2, after V lost 4 bases and J lost 5 bases. CDR3 in amino acids: CASSWDRATGELFF. The CDR3 DNA reads TGTGCCAGCAGTTGGGACAGGGCGACCGGGGAGCTGTTTTTT.

This clone was found once. The chain carries TRBV18 and TRBJ2-1; tentative D call: TRBD2 (5 bases). This CDR3 spans 14 amino acids. V was clipped by 1 base and J by 12 bases, with 16 bases between them. The germline V gene encodes CDR1 KGHSH and CDR2 LQKENI. In nucleotides, the CDR3 is TGTGCCAGCTCACCACAAGTAGACCCCCTAGCGCAGTTCTTC. It encodes CASSPQVDPLAQFF.

This clone was counted once. The V and J genes are TRBV7-2 and TRBJ2-7; unclear D gene. The CDR3 length is 12 residues. V gave up 3 bases and J gave up 4 bases, with 7 bases separating them. Germline CDR1 SGHTA, CDR2 FQGNSA. The CDR3, as DNA: TGTGCCAGCAGCTTTAGTAGGTACGAGCAGTACTTC. It translates to CASSFSRYEQYF.

The J gene is TRBJ2-7, the V gene TRBV6-1; no reliable D call. Per germline, CDR1 MNHNS and CDR2 SASEGT. Trimming left V 4 bases short and J 2 bases short, with 3 bases between. The CDR3 length is 11 residues. CDR3 loop: CASSGTYEQYF. Written as DNA, the CDR3 is TGTGCCAGCAGTGGGACCTACGAGCAGTACTTC.

This clone showed up just a few times. The V gene is TRBV27, the J gene TRBJ1-1, with unresolved D. The germline V and J ends were trimmed by 0 bases and 0 bases, with 8 bases remaining between them. CDR1 MNHEY and CDR2 SMNVEV come from the germline V gene (reference sequence). The CDR3 runs to 15 residues. The CDR3 reads CASSLSKVLNTEAFF. CDR3 bases: TGTGCCAGCAGTTTATCGAAGGTCTTGAACACTGAAGCTTTCTTT.